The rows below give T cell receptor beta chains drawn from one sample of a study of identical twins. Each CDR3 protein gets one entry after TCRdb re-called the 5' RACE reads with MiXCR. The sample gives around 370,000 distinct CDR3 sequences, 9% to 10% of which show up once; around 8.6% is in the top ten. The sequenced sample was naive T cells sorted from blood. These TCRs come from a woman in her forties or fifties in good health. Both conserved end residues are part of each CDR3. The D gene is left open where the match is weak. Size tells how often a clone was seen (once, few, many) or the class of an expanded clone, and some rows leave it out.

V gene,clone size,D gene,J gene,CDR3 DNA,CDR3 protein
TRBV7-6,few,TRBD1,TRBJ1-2,TGTGCCAGCAGCTTAGCGAGAAGCACCCGGGACAGGGGACCCTATGGCTACACCTTC,CASSLARSTRDRGPYGYTF
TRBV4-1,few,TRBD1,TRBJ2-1,TGCGCCAGCAGCCAATTGACAGGGTCCTACAATGAGCAGTTCTTC,CASSQLTGSYNEQFF
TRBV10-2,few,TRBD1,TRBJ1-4,TGCGCCAGCAGTGATGCCAGGGGGCTAAGTTTTTTT,CASSDARGLSFF
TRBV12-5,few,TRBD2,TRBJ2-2,TGTGCTAGTGGTTTGGCGGGAGGGCCCTCCGGGGAGCTGTTTTTT,CASGLAGGPSGELFF
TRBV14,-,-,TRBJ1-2,TGTGCCAGCAGCCAAATTCGAGGATTGGTTGAAGGCTACACCTTC,CASSQIRGLVEGYTF
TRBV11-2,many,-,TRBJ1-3,TGTGCCAGCAGCCCCTGGGCCCGAGGGGACACCATATATTTT,CASSPWARGDTIYF
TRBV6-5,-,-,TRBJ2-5,TGTGCCAGCAGAGGCGGCGACTACCTCTCAGAAGAGACCCAGTACTTC,CASRGGDYLSEETQYF
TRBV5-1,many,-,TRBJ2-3,TGCGCCAGCAGCTTGGGCTATAGTATCGATACGCAGTATTTT,CASSLGYSIDTQYF
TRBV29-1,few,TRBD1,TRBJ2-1,TGCAGCGTCGACAGGGGGCGAAGTGAGCAGTTCTTC,CSVDRGRSEQFF
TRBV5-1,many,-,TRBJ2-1,TGCGCCAGCAGCTTGGCTCCAAACGACTACAATGAGCAGTTCTTC,CASSLAPNDYNEQFF
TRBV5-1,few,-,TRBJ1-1,TGCGCCAGCAGGGGGGGGTTGACGAGTACTGAAGCTTTCTTT,CASRGGLTSTEAFF
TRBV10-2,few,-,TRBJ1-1,TGCGCCAGCAGTGAGTCTGGGGGCCTCGAAGCTTTCTTT,CASSESGGLEAFF
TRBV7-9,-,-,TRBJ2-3,TGTGCCAGCAGCTCCCTGGGGGTGACCAGAGATACGCAGTATTTT,CASSSLGVTRDTQYF
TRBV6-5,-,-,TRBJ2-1,TGTGCCAGCAGTTACGGCGGAGTAAACAATGAGCAGTTCTTC,CASSYGGVNNEQFF
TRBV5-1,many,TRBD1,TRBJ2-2,TGCGCCAGCGACAGGGACGGGAACACCGGGGAGCTGTTTTTT,CASDRDGNTGELFF
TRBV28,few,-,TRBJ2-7,TGTGCCAGCAGGAAGCGATTCTACGAGCAGTACTTC,CASRKRFYEQYF
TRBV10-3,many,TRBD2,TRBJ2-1,TGTGCCACGTCCCTAGCGGGAGATCTCGATGAGCAGTTCTTC,CATSLAGDLDEQFF
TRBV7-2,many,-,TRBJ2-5,TGTGCCAGCAGCTTAGATCTATACGGGGGAGAGCTCCAAGAGACCCAGTACTTC,CASSLDLYGGELQETQYF
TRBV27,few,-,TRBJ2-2,TGTGCCAGTCGGGACGGACTGGCCACCGGGGAGCTGTTTTTT,CASRDGLATGELFF
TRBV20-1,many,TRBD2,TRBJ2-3,TGCAGTGCTAGGACTAGCGGGGCAATCACAGATACGCAGTATTTT,CSARTSGAITDTQYF